Listed here are 18 T cell receptor beta chains from one sample, sequenced in a study of regulatory T cells in long-lasting Graves disease. For TCR beta, libraries came from iRepertoire HTBI primers and Arm-PCR of CDR3 regions. TCRdb itself ran the multiplex PCR reads through MiXCR, one entry per CDR3 protein. The table includes approximately 560,000 distinct CDR3 sequences, 16% detected once. Specified time point: newly diagnosed GD, antithyroid drugs for less than 3 months. RNA extracted from PBMCs served as the sequencing template. The data were also submitted as part of a second study, on T cells in Graves' hyperthyroidism and ophthalmopathy.

The sample in question was peripheral blood mononuclear cells (PBMCs), obtained at new diagnosis, from a patient treated with antithyroid drugs. The receptors originated from a man between 18 and 35 years old with Graves disease.

Turning to this clonotype: Just one base apart from a much larger clone, this may be a read error. V gene TRBV3-1 combines with J gene TRBJ1-5; no reliable D call. CDR1 is LGHDT, CDR2 YNNKEL, per germline (reference sequence). CDR3 size: 16 residues. Trimming took 4 bases from V and 0 from J, leaving 13 bases between them. CDR3 protein: CASSPSVIVSNQPQHF. In DNA form, the CDR3 reads TGTGCCAGCAGCCCCTCAGTGATAGTTAGCAATCAGCCCCAGCATTTT.

The CDR3 is CASTKPNGRETYEQYF. The CDR3 DNA is TGCGCCAGCACCAAACCCAACGGGAGGGAGACCTACGAGCAGTACTTC. The chain recombines TRBV10-2 with TRBJ2-7; 8 nucleotides agree with TRBD2. CDR1 and CDR2 (germline): WSHSY, SAAADI. This CDR3 contains 16 residues. V lost 7 bases to trimming and J lost 2 bases; unmatched junction nucleotides: 13.

This clonotype was seen only a few times. The chain joins TRBV5-4 to TRBJ2-7; 13 bases are a match to TRBD2. This CDR3 has 16 residues. J lost 6 bases, V lost 5 bases, and 11 bases had no gene match. The germline gives CDR1 SGHNT, CDR2 YYREEE (reference sequence). Here the CDR3 DNA reads TGTGCCAGCAGACACAAACTAGCGGGAGGGCCAAGCGAGCAGTACTTC. It is translated as CASRHKLAGGPSEQYF. The complete variable domain, with remaining parts taken from reference TRBV5-4 and TRBJ2-7, reads ETGVTQSPTHLIKTRGQQVTLRCSSQSGHNTVSWYQQALGQGPQFIFQYYREEENGRGNFPPRFSGLQFPNYSSELNVNALELDDSALYLCASRHKLAGGPSEQYFGPGTRLTVT.

The chain has TRBV5-1 and TRBJ2-7; D is perhaps TRBD1 (6 bases). There are 14 residues in the CDR3. Trimming cost V 3 bases and J 4 bases, with 14 bases left between them. Germline V gives CDR1 SGHRS, CDR2 YFSETQ. CDR3: CASSYRDTGYEQYF. CDR3 in DNA: TGCGCCAGCAGCTACCGGGACACCGGGTACGAGCAGTACTTC.

V is TRBV20-1 and J is TRBJ2-7; D may be TRBD1 or TRBD2 (5 bases each). The germline V and J ends were trimmed by 6 bases and 3 bases, with 18 bases remaining between them. Germline V CDR1 and CDR2: DFQATT, SNEGSKA (reference sequence). The length of the CDR3 is 14 residues. For the CDR3, the DNA is TGCAGTGCGGAGGCCGGCGACAGACACTACGAGCAGTACTTC. Its protein is CSAEAGDRHYEQYF.

This rearrangement joins TRBV7-9 to TRBJ1-1; 7 bases are a match to TRBD1. Germline CDR1 and CDR2: SEHNR and FQNEAQ (reference sequence). V was pared by 5 bases and J by 3 bases, with 6 bases of the junction left unmatched. There are 14 residues in the CDR3. The CDR3 loop is CASSMDRSHTEAFF. In DNA, the CDR3 is TGTGCCAGCAGCATGGACAGGTCTCACACTGAAGCTTTCTTT.

This clonotype was seen many times. This rearrangement joins TRBV28 to TRBJ2-1; TRBD1 matches at 11 bases. This CDR3 comprises 15 residues. V was clipped by 6 bases and J by 8 bases; unmatched bases: 9. The germline gives CDR1 MDHEN, CDR2 SYDVKM. CDR3 nucleotide sequence: TGTGCCAGCAGCCCACTCGGACAGGGGGCATATGAGCAGTTCTTC. It translates to CASSPLGQGAYEQFF. Full variable domain (rest looked up from reference TRBV28 and TRBJ2-1): DVKVTQSSRYLVKRTGEKVFLECVQDMDHENMFWYRQDPGLGLRLIYFSYDVKMKEKGDIPEGYSVSREKKERFSLILESASTNQTSMYLCASSPLGQGAYEQFFGPGTRLTVL.

The chain links TRBV7-2 to TRBJ1-1, with TRBD1 matching 7 bases. V dropped 5 bases and J dropped 5; count of bases not matched to a gene: 8. CDR1 and CDR2 from the germline V gene are SGHTA and FQGNSA. This CDR3 comprises 14 residues. The CDR3 region has the DNA TGTGCCAGCAGCAGGGGGCTAAAGGGTACTGAAGCTTTCTTT. Protein sequence: CASSRGLKGTEAFF.

This clonotype was seen only a few times. The rearrangement uses TRBV7-9 and TRBJ2-7; D is perhaps TRBD2 (6 bases). There are 15 residues in the CDR3. CDR1 is SEHNR and CDR2 is FQNEAQ in the germline V gene (reference sequence). V was clipped by 2 bases and J by 7 bases, with 18 bases between them. CDR3: CASSLTGGGDMEQYF. CDR3 sequence (DNA): TGTGCCAGCAGCTTAACAGGAGGAGGGGATATGGAGCAGTACTTC.

This clonotype was seen ten or more times. This rearrangement joins TRBV28 to TRBJ2-7; TRBD2 might be the D (5 bases). This CDR3 is 12 amino acids long. The V end was cut by 8 bases, the J end by 3 bases, with 11 bases between. The germline V gene has CDR1 MDHEN and CDR2 SYDVKM. CDR3 nucleotide sequence: TGTGCCAGCGCCGGGGTCGACTACGAGCAGTACTTC. This encodes CASAGVDYEQYF.

Ten or more counts support this clonotype. V and J are TRBV27 and TRBJ2-1, with D uncertain. The V gene's germline CDR1 is MNHEY and CDR2 SMNVEV (reference sequence). The CDR3 sequence is 13 residues long. V was trimmed by 7 bases and J by 7 bases, leaving 14 bases between them. The CDR3 coding sequence is TGTGCCAGCACTTTTACTTTAGGGAATGAGCAGTTCTTC. This translates into CASTFTLGNEQFF.

This clonotype was counted many times. V is TRBV11-2 and J is TRBJ1-1, with a possible D match to TRBD1 (6 bases). Germline V lookup: CDR1 SGHAT, CDR2 FQNNGV. V was trimmed by 2 bases and J by 5 bases, leaving 15 bases between them. The CDR3 contains 15 residues. The CDR3 is CASSLFPGGGTEAFF. CDR3 sequence (DNA): TGTGCCAGCAGCTTATTTCCAGGAGGGGGGACTGAAGCTTTCTTT.

This clonotype was detected once. A much larger clone differs by one base, so this may be a read error. The CDR3 region has the DNA TGCAGTGCTGAGCTAGCGGGGCGGCGCCGCAATGAGCAGTTCTTC. It translates to CSAELAGRRRNEQFF. The V call is TRBV20-1, the J call TRBJ2-1, with TRBD2 identical over 9 bases. The J segment lost 6 bases and the V segment lost 5 bases, leaving 11 bases of the junction unmatched. CDR1 is DFQATT and CDR2 is SNEGSKA in the germline V gene (reference sequence). The CDR3 is 15 amino acids.

V and J are TRBV20-1 and TRBJ2-1, with 10 bases that match TRBD2. With V trimmed by 0 bases and J by 9 bases, 11 bases remained unmatched. Germline V gene sequence: CDR1 DFQATT, CDR2 SNEGSKA (reference sequence). The CDR3 runs to 16 residues. CDR3 protein: CSARDDVGTSVGEQFF. DNA of the CDR3: TGCAGTGCTAGAGATGATGTGGGGACTAGCGTGGGTGAGCAGTTCTTC.

V gene TRBV6-1 combines with J gene TRBJ1-5; TRBD1 aligns across 9 bases. This CDR3 has 18 residues. Germline trimming cut 6 bases from V and 0 bases from J; bases unmatched to any gene: 12. The germline V gene encodes CDR1 MNHNS and CDR2 SASEGT. Here the CDR3 reads CASRLWLDRGNSNQPQHF. CDR3 coding DNA: TGTGCCAGCAGGCTCTGGTTGGACAGGGGAAATAGCAATCAGCCCCAGCATTTT.

This sequence joins TRBV5-5 and TRBJ1-1, with D maybe TRBD1 (6 bases). The V gene's germline CDR1 is SGHKS and CDR2 YYEKEE (reference sequence). The CDR3 is 13 residues long. V was pared by 3 bases and J by 3 bases, with 9 bases between. CDR3 DNA sequence: TGTGCCAGCAGCTGGGGGCTATACACTGAAGCTTTCTTT. Translated, it gives CASSWGLYTEAFF.

This clonotype has ten or more counts. The V gene is TRBV2, the J gene TRBJ2-3; perhaps D is TRBD1 or TRBD2 (5 bases each). The CDR3 sequence is 13 residues long. The germline V gene has CDR1 SNHLY and CDR2 FYNNEI. The V end was cut by 5 bases, the J end by 5 bases, with 11 bases between. The CDR3 DNA follows: TGTGCCAGCAGTAGGGGAGTAGTAGATACGCAGTATTTT. Translating gives CASSRGVVDTQYF.

The sample holds many counts of this clonotype. The rearrangement uses TRBV7-3 and TRBJ2-1; 16 nucleotides align to TRBD2. This CDR3 comprises 17 residues. The V gene's germline CDR1 is SGHTA and CDR2 FQGTGA. The V and J ends lost 4 bases and 1 base, in that order; junction bases with no gene match: 1. CDR3 residues: CASSSGLAGGSYNEQFF. CDR3 nucleotides: TGTGCCAGCAGCTCGGGACTAGCGGGGGGGTCCTACAATGAGCAGTTCTTC.